These T cell receptor beta chains were read from a single sample in a study of blood T cell repertoires in COVID-19. Here immunoSEQ multiplex PCR was the method, and the copy in TCRdb shows in-frame clones only, minus some. The sample holds roughly 150,000 clones, around nine tenths seen once. The sample was peripheral blood. Receptor source: a woman older than 75 with COVID-19, enrolled during active disease. CDR3s include the opening cysteine and the closing phenylalanine or tryptophan. Each record gives: J gene, clone size, D gene, V gene, CDR3 protein, CDR3 DNA. A D gene is named only where the DNA matches it firmly. Clone size, where shown, is once, few, many, or a class for clones that have expanded.

TRBJ1-1 | - | - | TRBV28 | CASSPLTEAFF | TGTGCCAGCAGCCCGTTGACTGAAGCTTTCTTT
TRBJ2-5 | - | - | TRBV5-6 | CASSVRRLTQYF | TGTGCCAGCAGCGTTCGGCGGTTGACCCAGTACTTC
TRBJ2-5 | - | - | TRBV2 | CASSAGGPVETQYF | TGTGCCAGCAGTGCAGGGGGGCCAGTGGAGACCCAGTACTTC
TRBJ2-2 | - | - | TRBV9 | CASSVGGNTGELFF | TGTGCCAGCAGCGTAGGCGGGAACACCGGGGAGCTGTTTTTT
TRBJ1-5 | - | - | TRBV7-8 | CASSNTVRSDQPQHF | TGTGCCAGCAGCAACACTGTCAGGTCGGATCAGCCCCAGCATTTT
TRBJ1-2 | once | TRBD1 | TRBV6-2/TRBV6-3 | CASSQAGTGVNYGYTF | TGTGCCAGCAGCCAAGCCGGGACAGGGGTAAACTATGGCTACACCTTC
TRBJ1-1 | - | - | TRBV18 | CASSPPVGTEAFF | TGTGCCAGCTCACCACCGGTCGGGACAGAAGCTTTCTTT
TRBJ2-1 | - | TRBD2 | TRBV19 | CASSKREGRGEQFF | TGTGCCAGTAGTAAGCGGGAGGGCCGAGGTGAGCAGTTCTTC
TRBJ2-7 | - | TRBD1 | TRBV29-1 | CSVETGGSYEQYF | TGCAGCGTTGAAACAGGGGGCTCCTACGAGCAGTACTTC
TRBJ1-6 | - | - | TRBV28 | CASSFSTVTYPLHF | TGTGCCAGCAGTTTCTCGACAGTTACTTATCCCCTCCACTTT
TRBJ1-5 | - | - | TRBV19 | CASSPNNQPQHF | TGTGCCAGTAGTCCCAACAATCAGCCCCAGCATTTT
TRBJ1-1 | - | TRBD1 | TRBV28 | CASSLRAGRGAFF | TGTGCCAGCAGTTTACGGGCCGGCAGGGGGGCTTTCTTT
TRBJ2-1 | - | TRBD1 | TRBV28 | CASRTTGNYNEQFF | TGTGCCAGCAGGACGACAGGGAACTACAATGAGCAGTTCTTC